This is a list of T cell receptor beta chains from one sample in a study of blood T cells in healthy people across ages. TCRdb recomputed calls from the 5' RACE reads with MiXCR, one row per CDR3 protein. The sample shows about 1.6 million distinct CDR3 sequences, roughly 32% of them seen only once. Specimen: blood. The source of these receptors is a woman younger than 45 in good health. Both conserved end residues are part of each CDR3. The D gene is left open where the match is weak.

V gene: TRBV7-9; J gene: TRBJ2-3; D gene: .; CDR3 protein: CASSPVRIGLGRNTQYF
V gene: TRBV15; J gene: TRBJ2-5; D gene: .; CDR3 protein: CATSPRPGGLQETQYF
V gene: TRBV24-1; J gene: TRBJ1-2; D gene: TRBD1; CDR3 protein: CATQDRGYGYTF
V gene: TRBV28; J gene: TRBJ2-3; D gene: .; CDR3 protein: CASEGGPTDTQYF
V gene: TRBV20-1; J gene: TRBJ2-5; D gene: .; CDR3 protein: CSASWAGLETQYF
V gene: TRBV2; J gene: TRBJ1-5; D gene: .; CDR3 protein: CASSETGRFSQPQHF
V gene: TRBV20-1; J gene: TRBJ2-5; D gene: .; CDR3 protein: CSARDPRRGTQYF
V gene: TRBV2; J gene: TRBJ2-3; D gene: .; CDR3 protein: CASSVRQSFTGTDTQYF
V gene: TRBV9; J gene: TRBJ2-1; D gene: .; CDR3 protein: CASSVGRESYNEQFF
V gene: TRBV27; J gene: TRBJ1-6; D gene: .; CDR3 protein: CASRIGGGNSPLHF
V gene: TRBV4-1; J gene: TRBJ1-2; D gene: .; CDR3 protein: CASSQEERRGYTF
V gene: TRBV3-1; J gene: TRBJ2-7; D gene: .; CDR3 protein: CASSQIHEQYF
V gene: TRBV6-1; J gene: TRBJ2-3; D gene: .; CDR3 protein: CASSGDPRDTQYF
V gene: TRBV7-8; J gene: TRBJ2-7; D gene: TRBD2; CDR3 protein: CASSLALTGGPLGQYF
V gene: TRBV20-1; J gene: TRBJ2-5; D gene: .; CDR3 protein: CSAREGADETQYF
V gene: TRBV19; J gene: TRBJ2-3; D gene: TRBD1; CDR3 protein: CASMNLRDRESTDTQYF
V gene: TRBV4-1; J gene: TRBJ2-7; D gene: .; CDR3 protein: CASSQDNGISYEQYF
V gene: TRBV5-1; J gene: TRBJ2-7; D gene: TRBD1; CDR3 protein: CASSLDPGQSAEQYF
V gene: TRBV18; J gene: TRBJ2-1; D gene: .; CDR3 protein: CASSPSIGRDNEQFF
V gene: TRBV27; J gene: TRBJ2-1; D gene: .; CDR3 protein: CASRAPDSSSNEQFF
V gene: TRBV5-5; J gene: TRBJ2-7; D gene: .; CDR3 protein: CASSLAGNSYYEQYF
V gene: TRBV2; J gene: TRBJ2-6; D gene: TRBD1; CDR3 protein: CASKPRTQGSTGANVLTF
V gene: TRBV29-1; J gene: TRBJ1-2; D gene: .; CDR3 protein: CSVEINRGGGYTF
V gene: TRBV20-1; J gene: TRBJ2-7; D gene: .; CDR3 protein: CSARGHYSYEQYF
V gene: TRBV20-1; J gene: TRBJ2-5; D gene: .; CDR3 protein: CSARGDWDKETQYF
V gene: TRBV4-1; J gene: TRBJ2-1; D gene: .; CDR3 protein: CASSQEIGYYNEQFF
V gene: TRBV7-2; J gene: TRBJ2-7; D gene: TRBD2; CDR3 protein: CASSSTWTSGYEQYF
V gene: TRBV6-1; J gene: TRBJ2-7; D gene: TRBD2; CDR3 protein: CASRKGAGMMRAEQYF
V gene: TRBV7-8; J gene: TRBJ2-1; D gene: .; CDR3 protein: CASSLVSTQFF
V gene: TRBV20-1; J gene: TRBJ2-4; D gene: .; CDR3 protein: CSARVKLAKNIQYF
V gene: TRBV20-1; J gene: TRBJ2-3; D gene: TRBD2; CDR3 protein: CSARVAGGSRLHPSADTQYF
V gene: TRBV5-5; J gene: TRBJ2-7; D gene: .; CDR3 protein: CASSLQVGVRYEQYF
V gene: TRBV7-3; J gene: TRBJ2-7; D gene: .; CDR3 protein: CASSLNPGDIYEQYF
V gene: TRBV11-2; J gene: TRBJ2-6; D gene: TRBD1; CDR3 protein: CASSNRGLGANVLTF
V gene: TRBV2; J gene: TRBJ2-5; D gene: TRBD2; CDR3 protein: CASGAGLAGGQETQYF
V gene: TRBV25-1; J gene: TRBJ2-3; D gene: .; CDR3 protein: CASSDPRGGKDTQYF
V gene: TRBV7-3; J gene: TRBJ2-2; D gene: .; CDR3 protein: CASSLTGTTRTGELFF
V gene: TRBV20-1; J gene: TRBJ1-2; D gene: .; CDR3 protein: CSVRDSNNYGYTF
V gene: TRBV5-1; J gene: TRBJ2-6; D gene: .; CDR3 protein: CASSPGMGLDTGANVLTF
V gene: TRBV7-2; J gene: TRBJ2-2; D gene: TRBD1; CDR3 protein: CTSSLLTGVYTGELFF